This TCR beta chain was recovered during a study of blood T cell repertoires in COVID-19. Overall study context: Acute-phase and convalescent COVID-19 samples originated in the United States, Italy and Spain. Sources were T cells, B-cell-depleted T cells, or PBMCs; the material itself was cDNA or gDNA.

Seattle researchers signed up patients amid active infection and tracked them longitudinally. V lost 2 bases and J lost 2, with 14 bases in between. Per germline, CDR1 LGHDT and CDR2 YNNKEL (reference sequence). The CDR3 runs to 16 residues. Original processing methods: Using reference gene primer amplification, nucleated cell counts were estimated. The method was immunoSEQ multiplex PCR; TCRdb's version includes in-frame clones alone and lacks a portion of them. That table furnishes V, J and clone size, whereas the DNA furnished D and trimming. The repertoire holds 200,000 to 250,000 clones, with roughly nine tenths as singletons.

The chain has TRBV3-1 (or the pseudogene TRBV3-2) and TRBJ2-3; TRBD2 is a possible D gene (6 bases). The sequenced material came from peripheral blood. The sequence came from a woman in her fifties or sixties with COVID-19, enrolled during active disease. DNA of the CDR3: TGTGCCAGCAGCCAATATGGGGCGGGGTTCACAGATACGCAGTATTTT. Translating it yields CASSQYGAGFTDTQYF.